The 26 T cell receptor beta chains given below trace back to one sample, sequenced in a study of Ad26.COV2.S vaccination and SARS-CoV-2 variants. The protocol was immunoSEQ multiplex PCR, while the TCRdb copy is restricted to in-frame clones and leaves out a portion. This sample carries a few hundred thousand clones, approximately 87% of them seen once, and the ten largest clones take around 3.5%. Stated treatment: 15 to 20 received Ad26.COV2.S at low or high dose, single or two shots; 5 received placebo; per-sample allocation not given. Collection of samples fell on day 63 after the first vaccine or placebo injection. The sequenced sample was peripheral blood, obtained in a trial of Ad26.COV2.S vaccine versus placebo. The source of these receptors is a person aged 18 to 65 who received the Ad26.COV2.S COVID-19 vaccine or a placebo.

The CDR3 here is CASSYIQGYTDTQYF. In DNA, the CDR3 is TGTGCCAGCAGCTACATCCAGGGTTACACAGATACGCAGTATTTT. This sequence joins TRBV14 and TRBJ2-3, with D possibly being TRBD1 (5 bases). The germline V gene has CDR1 SGHDN and CDR2 FVKESK. The V gene lost 5 bases and the J gene lost 2 bases, with 14 bases spanning the gap. The CDR3 sequence is 15 residues long.

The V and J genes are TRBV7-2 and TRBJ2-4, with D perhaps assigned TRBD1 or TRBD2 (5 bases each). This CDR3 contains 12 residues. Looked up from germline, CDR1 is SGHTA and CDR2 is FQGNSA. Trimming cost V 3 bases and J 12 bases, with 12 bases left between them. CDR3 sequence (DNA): TGTGCCAGCAGCTTCGCAGGGACCCATCAGTACTTC. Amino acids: CASSFAGTHQYF. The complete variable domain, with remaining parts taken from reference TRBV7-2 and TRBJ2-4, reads GAGVSQSPSNKVTEKGKDVELRCDPISGHTALYWYRQSLGQGLEFLIYFQGNSAPDKSGLPSDRFSAERTGGSVSTLTIQRTQQEDSAVYLCASSFAGTHQYFGAGTRLSVL.

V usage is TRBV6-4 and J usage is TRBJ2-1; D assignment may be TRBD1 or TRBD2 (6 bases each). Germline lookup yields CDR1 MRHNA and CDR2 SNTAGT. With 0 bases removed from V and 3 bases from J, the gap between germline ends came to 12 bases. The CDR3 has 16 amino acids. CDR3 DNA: TGTGCCAGCAGTGACTCGTTCGGGGGCAACTACAATGAGCAGTTCTTC. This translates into CASSDSFGGNYNEQFF.

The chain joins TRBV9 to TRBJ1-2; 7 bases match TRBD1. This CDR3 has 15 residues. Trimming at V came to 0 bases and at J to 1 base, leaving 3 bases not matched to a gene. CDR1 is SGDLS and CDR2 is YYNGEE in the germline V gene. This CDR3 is CASSVEGAYNYGYTF. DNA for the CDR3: TGTGCCAGCAGCGTAGAGGGGGCGTATAACTATGGCTACACCTTC.

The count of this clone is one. This CDR3 is CASTKRARTGGAETQYF. In nucleotides, the CDR3 is TGCGCCAGCACCAAAAGGGCGAGGACAGGGGGCGCCGAGACCCAGTACTTC. The rearrangement uses TRBV5-1 and TRBJ2-5; TRBD1 matches 11 bases. V dropped 6 bases and J dropped 5; count of bases not matched to a gene: 15. Germline V CDR1 and CDR2: SGHRS, YFSETQ. This CDR3 has 17 amino acids.

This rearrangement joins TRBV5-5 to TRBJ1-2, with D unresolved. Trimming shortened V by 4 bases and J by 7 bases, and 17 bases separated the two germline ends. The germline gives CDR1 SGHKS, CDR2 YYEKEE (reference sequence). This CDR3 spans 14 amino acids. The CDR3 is CASSRRVGPGGYTF. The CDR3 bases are TGTGCCAGCAGCCGGAGGGTGGGTCCGGGTGGCTACACCTTC. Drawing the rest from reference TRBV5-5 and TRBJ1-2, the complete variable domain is DAGVTQSPTHLIKTRGQQVTLRCSPISGHKSVSWYQQVLGQGPQFIFQYYEKEERGRGNFPDRFSARQFPNYSSELNVNALLLGDSALYLCASSRRVGPGGYTFGSGTRLTVV.

The CDR3 sequence: CASSWAMDEQFF. CDR3 nucleotides: TGTGCCAGCAGCTGGGCTATGGATGAGCAGTTCTTC. V and J are TRBV5-4 and TRBJ2-1; D is unresolved. V lost 3 bases, J lost 8 bases, and 9 bases lay in between. CDR3 length: 12 amino acids. Germline assignment: CDR1 SGHNT and CDR2 YYREEE (reference sequence).

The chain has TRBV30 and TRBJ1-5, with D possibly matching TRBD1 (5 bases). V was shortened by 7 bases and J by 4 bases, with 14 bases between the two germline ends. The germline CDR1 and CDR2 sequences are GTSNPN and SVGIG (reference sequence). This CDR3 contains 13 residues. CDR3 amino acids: CASARDPNQPQHF. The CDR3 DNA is TGTGCCTCAGCTCGGGACCCAAATCAGCCCCAGCATTTT.

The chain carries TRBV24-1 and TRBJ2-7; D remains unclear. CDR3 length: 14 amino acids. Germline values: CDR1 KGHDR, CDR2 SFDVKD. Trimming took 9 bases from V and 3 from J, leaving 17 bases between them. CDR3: CATDTGRSSYEQYF. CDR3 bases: TGTGCCACCGACACGGGCAGGTCGAGCTACGAGCAGTACTTC.

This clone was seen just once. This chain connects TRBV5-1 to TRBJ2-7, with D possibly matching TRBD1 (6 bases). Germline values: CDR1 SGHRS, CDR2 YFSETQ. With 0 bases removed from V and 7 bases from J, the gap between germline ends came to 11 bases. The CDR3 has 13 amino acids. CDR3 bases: TGCGCCAGCAGCTTGGTTATGGGGGCGGAGCAGTACTTC. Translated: CASSLVMGAEQYF.

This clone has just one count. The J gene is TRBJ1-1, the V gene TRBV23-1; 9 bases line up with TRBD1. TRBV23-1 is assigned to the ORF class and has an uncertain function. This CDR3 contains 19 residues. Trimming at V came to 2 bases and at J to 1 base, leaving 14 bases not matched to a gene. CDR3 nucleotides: TGCGCCAGCAGTCAACCACCAAGCGACAGGGGGAGGGCGAACACTGAAGCTTTCTTT. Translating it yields CASSQPPSDRGRANTEAFF.

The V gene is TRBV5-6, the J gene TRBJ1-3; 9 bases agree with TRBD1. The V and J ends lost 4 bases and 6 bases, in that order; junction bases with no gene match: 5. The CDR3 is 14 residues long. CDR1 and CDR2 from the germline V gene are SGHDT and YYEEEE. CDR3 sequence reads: CASSPGQGTNTIYF. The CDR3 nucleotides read TGTGCCAGCAGCCCTGGACAGGGGACAAACACCATATATTTT.

This CDR3 reads CASREGENNEQFF. Written as DNA, the CDR3 is TGCGCCAGCAGAGAGGGAGAAAACAATGAGCAGTTCTTC. This chain uses TRBV10-2 with TRBJ2-1; perhaps TRBD2 as D (5 bases). In germline, CDR1 is WSHSY, CDR2 SAAADI. There are 13 residues in the CDR3. The V end was cut by 6 bases, the J end by 5 bases, with 11 bases between.

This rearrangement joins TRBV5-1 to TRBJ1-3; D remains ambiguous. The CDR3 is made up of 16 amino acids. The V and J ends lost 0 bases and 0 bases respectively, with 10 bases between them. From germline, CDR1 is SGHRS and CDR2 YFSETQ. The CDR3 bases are TGCGCCAGCAGCTTGGCGGGCCGAATCTCTGGAAACACCATATATTTT. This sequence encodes CASSLAGRISGNTIYF.

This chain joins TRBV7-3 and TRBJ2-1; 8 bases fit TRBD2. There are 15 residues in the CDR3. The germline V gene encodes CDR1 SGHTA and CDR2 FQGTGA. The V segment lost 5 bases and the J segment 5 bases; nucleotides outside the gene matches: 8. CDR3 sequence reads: CASSPLAGYNNEQFF. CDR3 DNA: TGTGCCAGCAGCCCTCTAGCGGGCTACAACAATGAGCAGTTCTTC.

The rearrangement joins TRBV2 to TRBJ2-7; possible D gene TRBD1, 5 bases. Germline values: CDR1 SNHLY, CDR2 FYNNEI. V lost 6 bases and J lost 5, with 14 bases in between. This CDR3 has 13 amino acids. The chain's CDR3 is CASRKAWTNEQYF. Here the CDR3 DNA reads TGTGCCAGCAGGAAAGCGTGGACAAACGAGCAGTACTTC.

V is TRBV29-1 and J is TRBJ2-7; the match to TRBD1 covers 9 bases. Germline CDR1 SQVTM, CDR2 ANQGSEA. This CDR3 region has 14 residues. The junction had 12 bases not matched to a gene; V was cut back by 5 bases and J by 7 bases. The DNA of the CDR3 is TGCAGCGTTCGATCTACAGGGGGCGCGGGTGAGCAGTACTTC. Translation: CSVRSTGGAGEQYF.

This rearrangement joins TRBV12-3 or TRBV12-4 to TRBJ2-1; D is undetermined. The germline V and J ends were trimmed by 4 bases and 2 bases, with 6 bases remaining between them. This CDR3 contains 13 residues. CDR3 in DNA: TGTGCCAGCAGTTCCGGGCCCTACAATGAGCAGTTCTTC. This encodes CASSSGPYNEQFF.

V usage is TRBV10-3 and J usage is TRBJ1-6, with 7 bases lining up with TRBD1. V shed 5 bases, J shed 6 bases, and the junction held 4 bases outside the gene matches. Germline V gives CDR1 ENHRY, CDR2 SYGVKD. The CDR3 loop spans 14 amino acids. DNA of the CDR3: TGTGCCATCAGTCTAGGACAGGTTAATTCACCCCTCCACTTT. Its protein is CAISLGQVNSPLHF.

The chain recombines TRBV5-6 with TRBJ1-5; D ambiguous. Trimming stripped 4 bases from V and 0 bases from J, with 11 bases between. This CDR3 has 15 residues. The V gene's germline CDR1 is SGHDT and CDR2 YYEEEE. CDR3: CASSREGVSNQPQHF. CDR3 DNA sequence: TGTGCCAGCAGCCGGGAAGGTGTTAGCAATCAGCCCCAGCATTTT.

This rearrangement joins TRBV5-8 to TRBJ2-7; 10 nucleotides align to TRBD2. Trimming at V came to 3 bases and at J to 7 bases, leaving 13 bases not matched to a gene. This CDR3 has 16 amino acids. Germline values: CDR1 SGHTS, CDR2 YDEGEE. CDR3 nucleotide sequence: TGTGCCAGCAGCTCCGCACCCCTAGCGGGAGTAGGTGAGCAGTACTTC. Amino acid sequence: CASSSAPLAGVGEQYF.

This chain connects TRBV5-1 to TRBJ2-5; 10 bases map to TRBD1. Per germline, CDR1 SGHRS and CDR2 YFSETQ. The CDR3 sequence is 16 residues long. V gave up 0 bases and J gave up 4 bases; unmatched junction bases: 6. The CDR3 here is CASSLAGTGDGETQYF. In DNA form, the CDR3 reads TGCGCCAGCAGCTTGGCCGGGACAGGGGATGGAGAGACCCAGTACTTC.

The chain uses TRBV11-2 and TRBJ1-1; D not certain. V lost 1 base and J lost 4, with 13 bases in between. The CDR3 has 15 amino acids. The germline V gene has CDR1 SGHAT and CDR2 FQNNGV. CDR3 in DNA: TGTGCCAGCAGCTTAGTGGCCGGGAAGGGCACTGAAGCTTTCTTT. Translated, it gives CASSLVAGKGTEAFF. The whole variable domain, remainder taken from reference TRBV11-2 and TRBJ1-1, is EAGVAQSPRYKIIEKRQSVAFWCNPISGHATLYWYQQILGQGPKLLIQFQNNGVVDDSQLPKDRFSAERLKGVDSTLKIQPAKLEDSAVYLCASSLVAGKGTEAFFGQGTRLTVV.

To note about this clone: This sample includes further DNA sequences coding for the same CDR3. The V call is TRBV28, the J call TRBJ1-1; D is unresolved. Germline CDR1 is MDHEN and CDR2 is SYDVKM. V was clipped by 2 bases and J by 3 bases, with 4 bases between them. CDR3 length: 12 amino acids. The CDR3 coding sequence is TGTGCCAGCAGTTTACGGTACACTGAAGCTTTCTTT. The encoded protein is CASSLRYTEAFF.

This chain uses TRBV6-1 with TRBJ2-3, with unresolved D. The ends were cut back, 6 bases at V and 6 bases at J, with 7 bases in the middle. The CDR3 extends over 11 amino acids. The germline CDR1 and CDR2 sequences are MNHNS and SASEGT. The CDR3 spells CASRSGDTQYF. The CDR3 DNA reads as TGTGCCAGCAGAAGTGGGGATACGCAGTATTTT.

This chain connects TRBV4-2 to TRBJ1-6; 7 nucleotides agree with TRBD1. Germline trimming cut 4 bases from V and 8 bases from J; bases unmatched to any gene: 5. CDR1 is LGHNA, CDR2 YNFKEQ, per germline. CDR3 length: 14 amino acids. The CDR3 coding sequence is TGTGCCAGCAGCCCGACAGGGCAGGATTCACCCCTCCACTTT. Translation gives CASSPTGQDSPLHF.